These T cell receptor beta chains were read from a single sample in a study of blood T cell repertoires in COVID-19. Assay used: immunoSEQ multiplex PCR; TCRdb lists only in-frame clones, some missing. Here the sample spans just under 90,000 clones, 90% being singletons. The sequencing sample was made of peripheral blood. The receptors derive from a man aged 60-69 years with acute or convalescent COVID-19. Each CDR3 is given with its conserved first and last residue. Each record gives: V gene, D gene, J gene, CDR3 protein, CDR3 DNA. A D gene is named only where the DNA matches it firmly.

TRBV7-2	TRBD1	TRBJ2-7	CASREGTVGEQYF	TGTGCCAGCAGAGAAGGGACAGTCGGCGAGCAGTACTTC
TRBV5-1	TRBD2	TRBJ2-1	CASSLTSGEYNEQFF	TGCGCCAGCAGCTTGACTAGCGGGGAATACAATGAGCAGTTCTTC
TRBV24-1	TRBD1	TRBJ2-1	CATSDGGDRVYNEQFF	TGTGCCACCAGTGATGGGGGGGACAGGGTCTACAATGAGCAGTTCTTC
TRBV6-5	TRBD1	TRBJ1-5	CASGTGLSNQPQHF	TGTGCCAGCGGGACAGGGCTTAGCAATCAGCCCCAGCATTTT
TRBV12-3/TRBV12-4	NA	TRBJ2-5	CASSFASRETQYF	TGTGCCAGCAGTTTCGCTAGTAGAGAGACCCAGTACTTC
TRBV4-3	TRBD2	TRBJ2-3	CASSQDRGTSGAVGYF	TGCGCCAGCAGCCAAGATCGCGGGACTAGCGGGGCTGTGGGGTATTTT
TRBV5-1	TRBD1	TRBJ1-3	CASSSDRDEGNTIYF	TGCGCCAGCAGTTCCGACAGGGATGAAGGAAACACCATATATTTT
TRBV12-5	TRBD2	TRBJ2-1	CASGLLAVAEQFF	TGTGCTAGTGGTTTGCTAGCGGTGGCCGAGCAGTTCTTC
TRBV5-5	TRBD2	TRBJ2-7	CASSSVTSDEQYF	TGTGCCAGCAGCTCCGTGACTAGCGACGAGCAGTACTTC
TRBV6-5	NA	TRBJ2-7	CASKGELSAYEQYF	TGTGCCAGCAAGGGGGAACTAAGCGCCTACGAGCAGTACTTC
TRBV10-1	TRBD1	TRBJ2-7	CASRTGVEQYF	TGCGCCTCGCGGACAGGGGTCGAGCAGTACTTC
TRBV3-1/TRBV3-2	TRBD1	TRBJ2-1	CASSFPGQGRNEQFF	TGTGCCAGCAGCTTCCCGGGACAGGGGAGGAATGAGCAGTTCTTC
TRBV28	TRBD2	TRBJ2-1	CASSLGTSGSIEQFF	TGTGCCAGCAGTTTGGGGACTAGCGGGAGTATTGAGCAGTTCTTC
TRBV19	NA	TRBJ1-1	CASSRQLGYTEAFF	TGTGCCAGTAGCCGACAGCTCGGGTACACTGAAGCTTTCTTT
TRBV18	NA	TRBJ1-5	CASSPSGQPQHF	TGTGCCAGCTCTCCCTCGGGTCAGCCCCAGCATTTT
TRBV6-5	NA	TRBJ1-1	CASTSRLGTTEAFF	TGTGCCAGCACCTCCCGACTAGGGACCACTGAAGCTTTCTTT
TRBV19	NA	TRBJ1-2	CASSINILDGYTF	TGTGCCAGTAGTATTAACATACTAGATGGCTACACCTTC
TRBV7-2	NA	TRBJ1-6	CASRGGQASSYNSPLHF	TGTGCCAGCAGGGGGGGGCAGGCAAGCTCCTATAATTCACCCCTCCACTTT
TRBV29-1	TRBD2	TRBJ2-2	CSVEAVGRADTGELFF	TGCAGCGTTGAAGCGGTCGGGAGGGCCGACACCGGGGAGCTGTTTTTT
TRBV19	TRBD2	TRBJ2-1	CGSGTYNEQFF	TGTGGAAGCGGGACCTACAATGAGCAGTTCTTC
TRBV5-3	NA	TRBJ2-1	CARSWTDWPGEQFF	TGTGCCAGAAGCTGGACTGACTGGCCCGGTGAGCAGTTCTTC
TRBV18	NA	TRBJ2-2	CASSPRSDAGELFF	TGTGCCAGCTCACCACGCAGCGACGCCGGGGAGCTGTTTTTT